The 21 T cell receptor beta chains below all came from one sample that was sequenced in a study of brain T cells in children with intractable seizures. Time point meaning: blood from clinic visit 5 months post-surgery; TSC patient then seizure free. The table came from immunoSEQ multiplex PCR; TCRdb's copy has only in-frame clones and leaves some out. The data contain hundreds of thousands of clones, approximately 93% of them singletons. The sequences come from peripheral blood, collected 4 to 6 months after surgery. These receptors originate from a boy under three years old with tuberous sclerosis and intractable seizures.

This chain joins TRBV4-1 and TRBJ2-7, with D maybe TRBD1 (5 bases). Germline V gives CDR1 MGHRA, CDR2 YSYEKL. V shed 3 bases and J shed 2 bases, with 20 bases lying between them. The CDR3 is made up of 17 amino acids. The CDR3 here is CASSHPSTDGATYEQYF. CDR3 nucleotides: TGCGCCAGCAGCCATCCCTCGACAGACGGTGCTACCTACGAGCAGTACTTC.

This rearrangement joins TRBV19 to TRBJ2-7; D is possibly TRBD1 (6 bases). This CDR3 has 13 amino acids. V lost 10 bases, J lost 7 bases, and 20 bases lay in between. Germline CDR1 LNHDA, CDR2 SQIVND (reference sequence). The CDR3 is CATRDTHITEQYF. The CDR3 nucleotides read TGTGCCACTCGGGACACTCATATTACGGAGCAGTACTTC. Based on the CDR3 plus reference TRBV19 and TRBJ2-7, the full variable domain is DGGITQSPKYLFRKEGQNVTLSCEQNLNHDAMYWYRQDPGQGLRLIYYSQIVNDFQKGDIAEGYSVSREKKESFPLTVTSAQKNPTAFYLCATRDTHITEQYFGPGTRLTVT.

The rearrangement links TRBV28 to TRBJ2-3, with D perhaps matching TRBD2 (6 bases). V lost 11 bases and J 2 bases, leaving 17 bases between the germline ends. Germline V gene data show CDR1 as MDHEN and CDR2 as SYDVKM. This CDR3 comprises 14 residues. The CDR3 bases are TGTGCCGGAGCATTTAGCGGAAACACAGATACGCAGTATTTT. Translation: CAGAFSGNTDTQYF. Filled out from reference TRBV28 and TRBJ2-3, the complete variable domain reads DVKVTQSSRYLVKRTGEKVFLECVQDMDHENMFWYRQDPGLGLRLIYFSYDVKMKEKGDIPEGYSVSREKKERFSLILESASTNQTSMYLCAGAFSGNTDTQYFGPGTRLTVL.

The rearrangement uses TRBV5-1 and TRBJ2-3; D call uncertain. CDR1 SGHRS and CDR2 YFSETQ come from the germline V gene. V dropped 4 bases and J dropped 4 bases, with 10 bases sitting between them. The CDR3 is 13 residues long. As DNA, the CDR3 is TGCGCCAGCAGCCCCTTCGGCCCAGATACGCAGTATTTT. Its protein product is CASSPFGPDTQYF.

The V and J genes are TRBV5-1 and TRBJ1-4; D might be TRBD1 (5 bases). V was trimmed by 2 bases and J by 5 bases, leaving 10 bases between them. The CDR3 is 14 residues long. Looked up from germline, CDR1 is SGHRS and CDR2 is YFSETQ. CDR3 sequence reads: CASSFGGTNEKLFF. CDR3 coding DNA: TGCGCCAGCAGCTTCGGAGGGACCAATGAAAAACTGTTTTTT.

This chain links TRBV19 with TRBJ1-6; a weak D match, TRBD1 (5 bases). V shed 3 bases and J shed 11 bases, with 11 bases lying between them. The germline CDR1 and CDR2 sequences are LNHDA and SQIVND (reference sequence). The CDR3 covers 13 residues. The CDR3 DNA reads as TGTGCCAGTAGTATCCCCAGGGTCCCACCCCTCCACTTT. This sequence encodes CASSIPRVPPLHF.

This clone was seen a few times. This chain joins TRBV2 and TRBJ1-2; possible D gene TRBD1, 6 bases. The CDR3 consists of 15 residues. V shed 4 bases and J shed 4 bases, with 16 bases lying between them. Germline V gene sequence: CDR1 SNHLY, CDR2 FYNNEI. CDR3 amino acids: CASSVIGGYSYGYTF. The CDR3 DNA is TGTGCCAGCAGTGTTATCGGGGGCTACTCCTATGGCTACACCTTC.

The chain links TRBV3-1 (or the pseudogene TRBV3-2) to TRBJ2-7; 9 nucleotides align to TRBD2. Germline V gene sequence: CDR1 LGHDT, CDR2 YNNKEL (reference sequence). The CDR3 is 15 amino acids. After removal of 2 bases from V and 7 bases from J, the junction contained 9 bases not matched to a gene. The DNA of the CDR3 is TGTGCCAGCAGCCAAACGTTCGCGGGGGGGTGGGAGCAGTACTTC. This translates into CASSQTFAGGWEQYF.

The V gene is TRBV25-1, the J gene TRBJ2-4; 9 positions agree with TRBD2. CDR3 length: 15 residues. V lost 0 bases to trimming and J lost 4 bases; unmatched junction nucleotides: 1. Germline CDR1 reads MGHDK; CDR2 reads SYGVNS. CDR3 DNA: TGTGCCAGCAGTGAATATACTAGCGGGAAAAACATTCAGTACTTC. Translation: CASSEYTSGKNIQYF.

This clone was seen once. V is TRBV6-5 and J is TRBJ2-7, with D possibly being TRBD1 or TRBD2 (5 bases each). Germline CDR1 and CDR2: MNHEY and SVGAGI. The CDR3 spans 15 residues. V lost 0 bases, J lost 1 base, and 10 bases lay in between. The CDR3 nucleotides are TGTGCCAGCAGTTACTCAGCGGACATATCCTACGAGCAGTACTTC. It codes for CASSYSADISYEQYF.

V gene TRBV4-2 combines with J gene TRBJ1-6, with no clear D. This CDR3 has 20 amino acids. Germline V gene sequence: CDR1 LGHNA, CDR2 YNFKEQ. V was trimmed by 0 bases and J by 0 bases, leaving 18 bases between them. In nucleotides, the CDR3 is TGTGCCAGCAGCCAAGATCCCCCCTTTATTTTTAGCTCCTATAATTCACCCCTCCACTTT. This translates into CASSQDPPFIFSSYNSPLHF.

This chain links TRBV3-1 (or the pseudogene TRBV3-2) with TRBJ2-1, with TRBD2 matching over 9 bases. Germline V gives CDR1 LGHDT, CDR2 YNNKEL (reference sequence). This CDR3 is 15 amino acids long. Trimming cost V 6 bases and J 5 bases; bases outside gene matches: 8. The CDR3 spells CASSRGLATDNEQFF. CDR3 sequence (DNA): TGTGCCAGCAGTCGCGGACTAGCGACTGACAATGAGCAGTTCTTC.

J is TRBJ2-7 and V is TRBV7-9, with D tentatively TRBD2 (5 bases). Germline V gene sequence: CDR1 SEHNR, CDR2 FQNEAQ (reference sequence). V dropped 1 base and J dropped 0 bases, with 10 bases sitting between them. CDR3 length: 15 residues. CDR3 amino acids: CASSLETGYSYEQYF. The CDR3 DNA reads as TGTGCCAGCAGCTTAGAGACGGGATACTCCTACGAGCAGTACTTC.

The chain is built from TRBV19 and TRBJ1-5; D is undetermined. V was trimmed by 0 bases and J by 7 bases, leaving 16 bases between them. CDR3 length equals 16 residues. The germline V gene has CDR1 LNHDA and CDR2 SQIVND (reference sequence). The CDR3 nucleotides read TGTGCCAGTAGTATAGACCCCTCTCGTCCGGGGCAGCCCCAGCATTTT. It translates to CASSIDPSRPGQPQHF.

This clone was counted a single time. CDR3 residues: CASSAQGLAGGIRSGANVLTF. CDR3 DNA sequence: TGTGCCAGCAGTGCCCAAGGACTAGCGGGGGGGATTCGCTCTGGGGCCAACGTCCTGACTTTC. The J gene is TRBJ2-6, the V gene TRBV28, with 15 bases matching TRBD2. The CDR3 totals 21 residues. V shed 5 bases and J 0 bases; nucleotides not matched to a gene: 11. CDR1 MDHEN and CDR2 SYDVKM come from the germline V gene.

This clone was seen more than once but under ten times. The DNA for the CDR3 is TGTGCCAGCAGTGAGCAGGGGACAGGGGGCCCCGGGGAGCTGTTTTTT. This encodes CASSEQGTGGPGELFF. The chain recombines TRBV25-1 with TRBJ2-2; 12 bases line up with TRBD1. This CDR3 is built from 16 residues. Germline V gene lookup returns CDR1 MGHDK and CDR2 SYGVNS. The junction had 5 bases not matched to a gene; V was cut back by 3 bases and J by 6 bases.

The chain uses TRBV5-1 and TRBJ2-7, with D maybe TRBD1 (6 bases). The CDR3 contains 14 residues. CDR1 is SGHRS and CDR2 is YFSETQ in the germline V gene. V was pared by 2 bases and J by 3 bases, with 12 bases between. The CDR3 bases are TGCGCCAGCAGCTTCTCCGGACAGTACTACGAGCAGTACTTC. The encoded protein is CASSFSGQYYEQYF.

The rearrangement links TRBV4-2 to TRBJ2-3, with D perhaps TRBD2 (5 bases). The germline gives CDR1 LGHNA, CDR2 YNFKEQ. The CDR3 consists of 16 residues. Trimming cost V 1 base and J 8 bases, with 19 bases left between them. CDR3 amino acids: CASSQVARLASFTQYF. The CDR3 coding sequence is TGTGCCAGCAGCCAAGTTGCCCGGCTAGCATCCTTTACGCAGTATTTT.

In DNA form, the CDR3 reads TGTGCCAGCAGTGAAGGGAGGGGCGGCGGTTATGGCTACACCTTC. This sequence encodes CASSEGRGGGYGYTF. V usage is TRBV2 and J usage is TRBJ1-2; D is perhaps TRBD1 (5 bases). The CDR3 sequence is 15 residues long. The germline gives CDR1 SNHLY, CDR2 FYNNEI. Trimming shortened V by 1 base and J by 5 bases, and 14 bases separated the two germline ends.

The V call is TRBV9, the J call TRBJ2-7; 7 positions match TRBD1. J lost 1 base, V lost 0 bases, and 4 bases had no gene match. The CDR3 covers 15 residues. The germline V gene encodes CDR1 SGDLS and CDR2 YYNGEE. The DNA of the CDR3 is TGTGCCAGCAGCGTAGCCGGGACAGATTCCTACGAGCAGTACTTC. Protein: CASSVAGTDSYEQYF.

The rearrangement joins TRBV9 to TRBJ2-7, with 11 nucleotides matching TRBD1. CDR3 size: 16 residues. Germline V gene sequence: CDR1 SGDLS, CDR2 YYNGEE. V lost 0 bases, J lost 0 bases, and 2 bases stayed unmatched. Here the CDR3 reads CASSVAGTGGSYEQYF. The CDR3 region has the DNA TGTGCCAGCAGCGTAGCGGGGACAGGGGGCTCCTACGAGCAGTACTTC.